This T cell receptor beta chain was profiled in a study of blood T cell repertoires in COVID-19. Study-level information: Spain, Italy and the United States supplied samples that represented acute and convalescent COVID-19.

V was trimmed by 2 bases and J by 8 bases, leaving 9 bases between them. From germline, CDR1 is LGHDT and CDR2 YNNKEL (reference sequence). The CDR3 runs 13 residues. Per the authors' pipeline: Amplification with reference gene primers provided the estimates of nucleated cell counts. The repertoire was sequenced with immunoSEQ multiplex PCR; TCRdb's copy has only in-frame clones and lacks some. V, J and clone size are those of that table, while D and trimming were read from the DNA. The sample gives approximately 270,000 clones, roughly 86% of which show up once; about 8.7% is in the top ten. Sequencing was carried out using peripheral blood. The genes are TRBV3-1 (or the pseudogene TRBV3-2) and TRBJ2-2; D gene ambiguous. This clonotype originated in a man in his forties with active or convalescent COVID-19. The CDR3 region is CASSQFGSGELFF. CDR3 nucleotide sequence: TGTGCCAGCAGCCAATTCGGGTCGGGGGAGCTGTTTTTT.